This T cell receptor beta chain was identified during a study of T cells after yellow fever vaccination. The CDR3 runs to 17 residues. The germline gives CDR1 WNHNN, CDR2 SYGVQD (reference sequence). Losses at the gene ends were 6 bases for V and 5 bases for J; bases not matched to a gene: 6. TCRdb itself ran the 5' RACE reads through MiXCR, one entry per CDR3 protein. The table has about 130,000 distinct CDR3 sequences, 8.9% seen once. The chain links TRBV10-1 to TRBJ2-2; 16 nucleotides agree with TRBD2. The source of this sequence is a young man who received the YFV17D yellow fever vaccine. The specimen was CD8+ T cells sorted from PBMCs, collected on the day of the yellow fever booster vaccination. CDR3 nucleotides: TGCGCCAGCAGCGGGACTAGCGGGGGGGCGAGGACCGGGGAGCTGTTTTTT. It is translated as CASSGTSGGARTGELFF.